The rows below give T cell receptor beta chains drawn from one sample of a study of CD8 T cells in Susac syndrome. MiXCR, run by TCRdb on the immunoSEQ multiplex PCR reads, gives a single entry per CDR3 protein. The sample contains around 230,000 distinct CDR3 sequences, 95% of which appear only once. Sequenced input: CD4+ T cells from PBMCs. The receptors derive from a human donor with multiple sclerosis. Both conserved end residues are part of each CDR3. Fields, in order: clone size, D gene, J gene, V gene, CDR3 DNA, CDR3 protein. D genes are given only for firm matches. Clone size is shown for a subset of rows, as once, few, many or a class of expanded clone.

>NA|NA|TRBJ2-3|TRBV15
TGTGCCACCAGCAGAGTGGCGGGCAGCACAGATACGCAGTATTTT
CATSRVAGSTDTQYF
>NA|NA|TRBJ1-1|TRBV29-1
TGCAGCGTGACCGGCCGCTTGAACACTGAAGCTTTCTTT
CSVTGRLNTEAFF
>NA|NA|TRBJ1-1|TRBV29-1
TGCAGCGTAGACGACAGGCTAAACACTGAAGCTTTCTTT
CSVDDRLNTEAFF
>NA|NA|TRBJ2-2|TRBV19
TGTGCCAGTAGGACAGCGAACACCGGGGAGCTGTTTTTT
CASRTANTGELFF
>NA|TRBD2|TRBJ2-5|TRBV20-1
TGCAGTGCTAACCAACTAGCGGGAGGGCCCGAGGAGACCCAGTACTTC
CSANQLAGGPEETQYF
>NA|TRBD2|TRBJ2-4|TRBV5-1
TGCGCCAGCAGCCGAGGGACTAGCGGCCTGAATGGAAACATTCAGTACTTC
CASSRGTSGLNGNIQYF
>NA|TRBD2|TRBJ2-7|TRBV3-1
TGTGCCAGCAGCCCAACCCTAGCGGGGGAGCAGTACTTC
CASSPTLAGEQYF
>NA|NA|TRBJ2-3|TRBV20-1
TGCAGTGCTAGAGAGGGCGGGGCAGATACGCAGTATTTT
CSAREGGADTQYF
>NA|NA|TRBJ2-1|TRBV29-1
TGCAGCGTTAGATTAACCACCTACAATGAGCAGTTCTTC
CSVRLTTYNEQFF
>NA|NA|TRBJ2-3|TRBV29-1
TGCAGCGTTGCCCAAGCGACGGGTGATACGCAGTATTTT
CSVAQATGDTQYF
>once|NA|TRBJ1-4|TRBV12-3/TRBV12-4
TGTGCCAGCAGTTTAGTGGGGATAGCGGAAAAACTGTTTTTT
CASSLVGIAEKLFF
>NA|NA|TRBJ1-1|TRBV5-6
TGTGCCAGCAGCTTGAAGGAATCACGAGCTTTCTTT
CASSLKESRAFF
>NA|TRBD1|TRBJ1-5|TRBV20-1
TGCAGTGCTAGTCTAACGGGACAGGGGCCCCAGCATTTT
CSASLTGQGPQHF
>NA|NA|TRBJ2-7|TRBV6-5
TGTGCCAGCAGTTACGGGGACGAGCAGTACTTC
CASSYGDEQYF
>NA|NA|TRBJ2-6|TRBV29-1
TGCAGCGTTCCATCGGACGGCAGGGTAACTGGGGCCAACGTCCTGACTTTC
CSVPSDGRVTGANVLTF
>NA|NA|TRBJ2-3|TRBV6-2/TRBV6-3
TGTGCCAGCACATCGGGAGATACGCAGTATTTT
CASTSGDTQYF
>NA|NA|TRBJ2-1|TRBV3-1
TGTGCCAGCAGCCTCAAAGCTAACTCTGAGCAGTTCTTC
CASSLKANSEQFF
>once|NA|TRBJ2-4|TRBV4-2
TGTGCCAGCAGCCAAGGGGAGATAGCCAAAAACATTCAGTACTTC
CASSQGEIAKNIQYF
>NA|NA|TRBJ2-1|TRBV30
TGTGCCTGGACGGACTACATCTCCTACAATGAGCAGTTCTTC
CAWTDYISYNEQFF
>NA|NA|TRBJ2-5|TRBV5-6
TGTGCCAGCAGCCCGGGATTCCGGCGGGAGACCCAGTACTTC
CASSPGFRRETQYF
>NA|NA|TRBJ2-1|TRBV5-1
TGCGCCAGCAGCTTGGTCGCTACAAACAATGAGCAGTTCTTC
CASSLVATNNEQFF
>NA|NA|TRBJ2-5|TRBV29-1
TGCAGCGTCCGCCCAATGGGTTGGCAATTTGGGACCCAGTACTTC
CSVRPMGWQFGTQYF
>NA|NA|TRBJ2-3|TRBV3-1
TGTGCCAGCAGAGACAAGAACCCAACAGATACGCAGTATTTT
CASRDKNPTDTQYF
>NA|NA|TRBJ2-7|TRBV2
TGTGCCAGCATGTTGGGGCCTGACTACGAGCAGTACTTC
CASMLGPDYEQYF
>NA|TRBD2|TRBJ2-1|TRBV14
TGTGCCTGCTCGGGGCGGGAGCACTCCTACAATGAGCAGTTCTTC
CACSGREHSYNEQFF
>NA|TRBD1|TRBJ2-3|TRBV5-1
TGCGCCAGCAGCCCAGGGGGCTCACAGATTGATACGCAGTATTTT
CASSPGGSQIDTQYF
>NA|TRBD1|TRBJ1-5|TRBV27
TGTGCCAGCAGTTCGACAGGGGGTCAGCCCCAGCGTTTT
CASSSTGGQPQRF
>NA|NA|TRBJ2-7|TRBV5-6
TGTGCCAGCAGCTTGGTGGGGGGAAGCTCCTACGAGCAGTACTTC
CASSLVGGSSYEQYF
>once|NA|TRBJ1-2|TRBV3-1
TGTGCCAGCAGCCAAAGCGAGACACCCTATGGCTACACCTTC
CASSQSETPYGYTF
>NA|TRBD2|TRBJ2-1|TRBV9
TGTGCCAGCAGCGACCGTAGCGGGAGTGGGTATGAGCAGTTCTTC
CASSDRSGSGYEQFF
>NA|TRBD2|TRBJ2-1|TRBV5-1
TGCGCCAGCAGCACCGGAGCACTAGCGGGAGTAAATGAGCAGTTCTTC
CASSTGALAGVNEQFF
>NA|TRBD1|TRBJ1-4|TRBV20-1
TGCAGTGCTAGTCAGGGGGGTAATGAAAAACTGTTTTTT
CSASQGGNEKLFF
>NA|NA|TRBJ2-4|TRBV6-1
TGTGCCAGCGGGGTGTCGACCAAAAACATTCAGTACTTC
CASGVSTKNIQYF
>once|TRBD2|TRBJ2-5|TRBV6-8
TGTGCCAGCAGTAAGACTAGCGGGAGGCCCCAAGAGACCCAGTACTTC
CASSKTSGRPQETQYF
>NA|NA|TRBJ2-5|TRBV7-3
TGTGCCAGCAGCGCCGGCCCTTGGCAAGAGACCCAGTACTTC
CASSAGPWQETQYF
>NA|NA|TRBJ1-5|TRBV30
TGTGCCTGGAGTGTAACAGGTCGTCGGAATCAGCCCCAGCATTTT
CAWSVTGRRNQPQHF
>NA|NA|TRBJ2-6|TRBV7-2
TGTGCCAGCAGCTCGGCGGGACGGCTCTCTGGGGCCAACGTCCTGACTTTC
CASSSAGRLSGANVLTF
>NA|NA|TRBJ2-2|TRBV29-1
TGCAGCGTTGAATCTAGCGCCGGGGAGCTGTTTTTT
CSVESSAGELFF
>once|NA|TRBJ2-3|TRBV29-1
TGCAGCGTTCCAAGGGAGGCGGGGAGGATTGCAGATACGCAGTATTTT
CSVPREAGRIADTQYF
>NA|NA|TRBJ1-5|TRBV10-3
TGTGCCATCAGTGGCCACGGGCAGCCCCAGCATTTT
CAISGHGQPQHF